Listed below are T cell receptor beta chains from one sample, sequenced in a study of blood T cell repertoires in COVID-19. Profiling relied on immunoSEQ multiplex PCR, and the TCRdb table lists in-frame clones only, not all of them. This table has 210,000 or so clones, 88% appearing once. Sequencing was performed on peripheral blood. Source of these receptors: a young man with active or convalescent COVID-19. Each CDR3 is given with its conserved first and last residue. A D gene is named only where the DNA matches it firmly. Only part of the rows carry a size: once, few, many, or a class if the clone is expanded.

TGTGCCACCAGCTCGGAGTTTCCAGATACGCAGTATTTT	CATSSEFPDTQYF	TRBJ2-3	TRBV24-1	-	-
TGTGCCAGCAGGGGGCCGGGACAGAAACTGAACTATGGCTACACCTTC	CASRGPGQKLNYGYTF	TRBJ1-2	TRBV2	-	TRBD1
TGTGCCAGCAGTGAATTTAGCGGGAGTGGCAATGAGCAGTTCTTC	CASSEFSGSGNEQFF	TRBJ2-1	TRBV2	-	TRBD2
TGCGCCAGCACAAACCTAGCGGGTACCTACAATGAGCAGTTCTTC	CASTNLAGTYNEQFF	TRBJ2-1	TRBV5-1	-	TRBD2
TGCGCCAGCAGCTTGGCACTAGCAAAATTAGAGCAGTTCTTC	CASSLALAKLEQFF	TRBJ2-1	TRBV5-1	once	-
TGTGCCAGCAGCCTGGGACAGGGATTCCCCGGGGAGCTGTTTTTT	CASSLGQGFPGELFF	TRBJ2-2	TRBV14	-	TRBD1
TGTGCCAGCAGTCCAATTCAGGGACTAGGGGGCAATGAGCAGTTCTTC	CASSPIQGLGGNEQFF	TRBJ2-1	TRBV28	-	TRBD2
TGTGCCAGCAGTGACGGTCCGGCGAACACCGGGGAGCTGTTTTTT	CASSDGPANTGELFF	TRBJ2-2	TRBV6-4	-	-
TGTGCCAGCCAACCCAGGGGGGACACTGAAGCTTTCTTT	CASQPRGDTEAFF	TRBJ1-1	TRBV2	few	TRBD1
TGTGCCAGCAGCCTTAACCTTGGACTGGGAGCGGATCAGCCCCAGCATTTT	CASSLNLGLGADQPQHF	TRBJ1-5	TRBV6-2/TRBV6-3	few	-
TGTGCCAGCAGGCAACAGGGGGATAATGAAAAACTGTTTTTT	CASRQQGDNEKLFF	TRBJ1-4	TRBV6-5	-	TRBD1
TGTGCCAGTAGTTATCAGGGGACACAAATTGAAGCTTTCTTT	CASSYQGTQIEAFF	TRBJ1-1	TRBV19	once	-
TGTGCCAGCAGCCTGTTAGCGGGTAACTCTAATGAGCAGTTCTTC	CASSLLAGNSNEQFF	TRBJ2-1	TRBV7-2	-	TRBD2
TGCAGTGCTAGTGCGTTGGGACAGGGGTTCATTCAGCCCCAGCATTTT	CSASALGQGFIQPQHF	TRBJ1-5	TRBV20-1	-	TRBD1
TGTGCCAGTAACTCGTTGGCAGGGGGCAATCAGCCCCAGCATTTT	CASNSLAGGNQPQHF	TRBJ1-5	TRBV19	-	-
TGTGCCAGCGGCCAACAGGGGACAATCCCGGATACGCAGTATTTT	CASGQQGTIPDTQYF	TRBJ2-3	TRBV6-5	-	TRBD1
TGTGCCTGGACGGTGGATAATTCACCCCTCCACTTT	CAWTVDNSPLHF	TRBJ1-6	TRBV30	once	-
TGTGCCAGCAGCTCACAGGGGGCGAGCCAAGAGACCCAGTACTTC	CASSSQGASQETQYF	TRBJ2-5	TRBV7-2	few	TRBD1
TGTGCCAGCAGCATAAGGGGTTACAATCAGCCCCAGCATTTT	CASSIRGYNQPQHF	TRBJ1-5	TRBV5-6	-	-
TGTGCCAGCAGCTTGACCCAGACAGGGGACACCGGGGAGCTGTTTTTT	CASSLTQTGDTGELFF	TRBJ2-2	TRBV5-5	-	TRBD1
TGTGCCTGGAGTGTAGACAGGGGGAATTCACCCCTCCACTTT	CAWSVDRGNSPLHF	TRBJ1-6	TRBV30	-	TRBD1
TGTGCCAGCAGCTTAGTCGTGACAGGGGACACCGGGGAGCTGTTTTTT	CASSLVVTGDTGELFF	TRBJ2-2	TRBV7-3	-	TRBD1
TGTGCCACCAGTCTCCGGACAGGGGGCAATGAGCAGTTCTTC	CATSLRTGGNEQFF	TRBJ2-1	TRBV24-1	once	TRBD1
TGTGCCAGCAGTGAAGCGGCAGGTAAAAAGAAGACCCAGTACTTC	CASSEAAGKKKTQYF	TRBJ2-5	TRBV6-1	-	-
TGTGCCAGCTCACCACCGGACTACTCCAATGAGCAGTTCTTC	CASSPPDYSNEQFF	TRBJ2-1	TRBV18	once	-
TGTGCCAGCAGCCAGGACAGAAATCAGCCCCAGCATTTT	CASSQDRNQPQHF	TRBJ1-5	TRBV4-2	-	-
TGTGCCAGCAGCCGGATGACAGGGGACGGCTACACCTTC	CASSRMTGDGYTF	TRBJ1-2	TRBV11-3	-	TRBD1
TGTGCCAGCAGCTTGGCCAGGGGGCCCGGGGAGCTGTTTTTT	CASSLARGPGELFF	TRBJ2-2	TRBV5-6	-	TRBD1
TGTGCCAGCAGCCCCGGGGAGGGGGTAAGCGGCTACACCTTC	CASSPGEGVSGYTF	TRBJ1-2	TRBV7-2	-	-